This T cell receptor beta chain is drawn from a study of T cells in Graves' hyperthyroidism and ophthalmopathy. The CDR3 runs 15 residues. Germline CDR1 and CDR2: MNHNS and SASEGT. V lost 1 base to trimming and J lost 1 base, with 7 bases between them. RNA transcripts served as the template for amplifying TCR beta CDR3 regions. The primer set for the first-round RT-PCR of the TCR CDR3 was HTBI. TCRdb re-derived calls from the multiplex PCR reads in MiXCR, one entry per CDR3 protein. The data hold hundreds of thousands of distinct CDR3 sequences, with under 20% observed a single time. Whole-study findings and limits: Median prediction lead before ophthalmopathy onset was about 6.3 months with the model.

Hyperthyroidism of Graves' type that showed no ophthalmopathy progression within 18 months was stable. Investigators excluded patients with uncontrolled infection, other autoimmune disease, pregnancy or lactation. This clonotype was recorded a few times. The antigen is undetermined. Input material: blood. The sequence was collected from a woman in her 30s with Graves' hyperthyroidism. The chain employs TRBV6-1 and TRBJ2-2; D gene unclear. CDR3 nucleotide sequence: TGTGCCAGCAGTGAAGGACTGGTGAACACCGGGGAGCTGTTTTTT. It yields the protein CASSEGLVNTGELFF.